This T cell receptor beta chain was sequenced for a study of T cells in Graves' hyperthyroidism and ophthalmopathy. This clonotype was picked up one time. Its antigen is unknown. CDR1 is PRHDT and CDR2 is FYEKMQ in the germline V gene (reference sequence). This CDR3 is built from 14 residues. Trimming shortened V by 7 bases and J by 0 bases, and 7 bases separated the two germline ends. Findings and caveats of the study: Model-based prediction identified ophthalmopathy a median 6.5 months prior to its onset.

Amplification of TCR beta CDR3 regions used RNA as the template. First-round RT-PCR targeting the TCR CDR3 was performed with the HTBI primer set. A single record per CDR3 protein comes from TCRdb applying MiXCR to the multiplex PCR reads. The repertoire includes fewer than 650,000 distinct CDR3 sequences, 35% to 50% of them detected once, and 44% sits in the top ten. The TCR was taken from an adult woman with Graves' disease, either hyperthyroidism or ophthalmopathy (not recorded which). The rearrangement uses TRBV13 and TRBJ1-6; D is uncertain. Sample: peripheral blood or thyroid tissue (not recorded which). The CDR3 reads CASIASSYNSPLHF. The CDR3, as DNA: TGTGCCAGCATCGCGAGCTCCTATAATTCACCCCTCCACTTT.